The rows below give T cell receptor beta chains drawn from one sample of a study of blood T cells in healthy people across ages. TCRdb recomputed calls from the 5' RACE reads with MiXCR, one row per CDR3 protein. In the table there are 550,000 to 700,000 distinct CDR3 sequences, 25% to 30% of which are singletons. The sequencing sample was made of blood. These receptor sequences come from a woman between 65 and 79 years old in good health. The CDR3 runs from the conserved cysteine through the conserved F or W. A D gene is named only where the DNA matches it firmly. Part of the rows lack a size; the others show once, few, many or a class for expanded clones.

j_call: TRBJ2-4
d_call: .
clone_size: .
v_call: TRBV2
cdr3_aa: CASSLLENIQYF
cdr3_nt: TGTGCCAGCAGTCTCCTGGAAAACATTCAGTACTTC

j_call: TRBJ1-2
d_call: .
clone_size: .
v_call: TRBV6-6
cdr3_aa: CASSYSRTQNYGYTF
cdr3_nt: TGTGCCAGCAGTTACTCGAGGACGCAAAACTATGGCTACACCTTC

j_call: TRBJ2-7
d_call: TRBD2
clone_size: .
v_call: TRBV2
cdr3_aa: CASSRTSGGVFEQYF
cdr3_nt: TGTGCCAGCAGTCGGACTAGCGGGGGGGTATTCGAGCAGTACTTC

j_call: TRBJ2-7
d_call: .
clone_size: .
v_call: TRBV10-3
cdr3_aa: CAITSRAQADEQYF
cdr3_nt: TGTGCCATCACCTCCCGGGCCCAGGCCGACGAGCAGTACTTC

j_call: TRBJ1-4
d_call: .
clone_size: few
v_call: TRBV12-3/TRBV12-4
cdr3_aa: CASSLQGNFLTF
cdr3_nt: TGTGCCAGCAGTTTACAGGGAAACTTTTTGACATTT

j_call: TRBJ2-5
d_call: .
clone_size: .
v_call: TRBV11-2
cdr3_aa: CASSSFKTQYF
cdr3_nt: TGTGCCAGCAGCTCTTTTAAGACCCAGTACTTC

j_call: TRBJ2-6
d_call: .
clone_size: few
v_call: TRBV5-1
cdr3_aa: CASSLGANVLTF
cdr3_nt: TGCGCCAGCAGCTTAGGTGCCAACGTCCTGACTTTC

j_call: TRBJ2-1
d_call: TRBD1
clone_size: .
v_call: TRBV4-2
cdr3_aa: CASSQPGGGGNSPFF
cdr3_nt: TGTGCCAGCAGCCAACCAGGGGGTGGCGGAAATTCCCCGTTCTTC

j_call: TRBJ1-5
d_call: TRBD1
clone_size: few
v_call: TRBV12-5
cdr3_aa: CASGPRDRANQPQHF
cdr3_nt: TGTGCTAGTGGTCCCCGGGACAGGGCTAATCAGCCCCAGCATTTT

j_call: TRBJ2-5
d_call: .
clone_size: .
v_call: TRBV7-9
cdr3_aa: CASSWTAHQETQYF
cdr3_nt: TGTGCCAGCAGCTGGACAGCCCATCAAGAGACCCAGTACTTC

j_call: TRBJ2-2
d_call: .
clone_size: .
v_call: TRBV9
cdr3_aa: CASSPTTGLGNTGELFF
cdr3_nt: TGTGCCAGCAGCCCAACAACAGGTCTAGGGAACACCGGGGAGCTGTTTTTT

j_call: TRBJ1-5
d_call: .
clone_size: .
v_call: TRBV5-1
cdr3_aa: CASSLTSDSNQPQRF
cdr3_nt: TGCGCCAGCAGCTTGACCTCGGATAGCAATCAGCCCCAGCGTTTT

j_call: TRBJ2-1
d_call: .
clone_size: few
v_call: TRBV6-2/TRBV6-3
cdr3_aa: CASSYSRPEQFF
cdr3_nt: TGTGCCAGCAGTTACTCTCGTCCGGAGCAGTTCTTC

j_call: TRBJ2-5
d_call: TRBD2
clone_size: .
v_call: TRBV10-3
cdr3_aa: CAISESGGGSETRYF
cdr3_nt: TGTGCCATCAGTGAGTCGGGCGGGGGATCAGAGACCCGGTACTTC

j_call: TRBJ1-1
d_call: TRBD1
clone_size: .
v_call: TRBV12-3/TRBV12-4
cdr3_aa: CASRTGQGLGEAFF
cdr3_nt: TGTGCCAGCAGGACCGGACAGGGTTTGGGTGAAGCTTTCTTT

j_call: TRBJ1-3
d_call: .
clone_size: few
v_call: TRBV2
cdr3_aa: CASSNQGASGNTIYF
cdr3_nt: TGTGCCAGCTCTAATCAGGGAGCCTCTGGAAACACCATATATTTT

j_call: TRBJ2-5
d_call: TRBD2
clone_size: .
v_call: TRBV7-3
cdr3_aa: CASSQSSGVGETQYF
cdr3_nt: TGTGCCAGCAGTCAATCTAGCGGGGTGGGGGAGACCCAGTACTTC

j_call: TRBJ2-7
d_call: TRBD1
clone_size: .
v_call: TRBV5-1
cdr3_aa: CASSLGDRNEQYF
cdr3_nt: TGCGCCAGCAGTTTAGGGGACAGGAACGAGCAGTACTTC

j_call: TRBJ2-3
d_call: TRBD2
clone_size: .
v_call: TRBV19
cdr3_aa: CASSIGLAGTDTQYF
cdr3_nt: TGTGCCAGTAGCATCGGACTAGCGGGCACAGATACGCAGTATTTT

j_call: TRBJ1-4
d_call: .
clone_size: once
v_call: TRBV20-1
cdr3_aa: CSARDLALGTNEKLFF
cdr3_nt: TGCAGTGCTAGAGACCTCGCGTTAGGCACTAATGAAAAACTGTTTTTT

j_call: TRBJ2-2
d_call: TRBD2
clone_size: once
v_call: TRBV4-3
cdr3_aa: CASSPTRLAGGPGTGELFF
cdr3_nt: TGCGCCAGCAGCCCGACAAGACTAGCGGGGGGGCCAGGCACCGGGGAGCTGTTTTTT

j_call: TRBJ2-3
d_call: .
clone_size: .
v_call: TRBV7-2
cdr3_aa: CASSLESQRDTQYF
cdr3_nt: TGTGCCAGCAGCTTAGAGTCCCAGCGTGATACGCAGTATTTT

j_call: TRBJ1-2
d_call: .
clone_size: few
v_call: TRBV29-1
cdr3_aa: CSVEAAGGYGYTF
cdr3_nt: TGCAGCGTTGAGGCAGCGGGGGGCTATGGCTACACCTTC

j_call: TRBJ2-5
d_call: .
clone_size: few
v_call: TRBV7-9
cdr3_aa: CASSLGTGLHETQYF
cdr3_nt: TGTGCCAGCAGCTTAGGGACAGGACTACATGAGACCCAGTACTTC

j_call: TRBJ2-5
d_call: .
clone_size: few
v_call: TRBV6-1
cdr3_aa: CASSEASREQTQYF
cdr3_nt: TGTGCCAGCAGTGAAGCGAGCAGGGAGCAGACCCAGTACTTC

j_call: TRBJ2-3
d_call: .
clone_size: once
v_call: TRBV2
cdr3_aa: CASSLRRDPFTDTQYF
cdr3_nt: TGTGCCAGCAGCCTAAGGCGGGACCCGTTTACAGATACGCAGTATTTT

j_call: TRBJ1-2
d_call: TRBD1
clone_size: .
v_call: TRBV10-3
cdr3_aa: CAISAPGQGSWYTF
cdr3_nt: TGTGCCATCAGTGCCCCGGGACAGGGGTCGTGGTACACCTTC

j_call: TRBJ2-7
d_call: .
clone_size: few
v_call: TRBV20-1
cdr3_aa: CSAAPGRMYEQYF
cdr3_nt: TGCAGTGCTGCACCGGGACGGATGTACGAGCAGTACTTC

j_call: TRBJ2-5
d_call: .
clone_size: few
v_call: TRBV20-1
cdr3_aa: CSARYGKPSSEQYF
cdr3_nt: TGCAGTGCTAGGTACGGGAAACCATCGAGTGAGCAGTACTTC

j_call: TRBJ2-7
d_call: .
clone_size: once
v_call: TRBV25-1
cdr3_aa: CASSDAGGSYEQYF
cdr3_nt: TGTGCCAGCAGTGATGCTGGCGGCAGCTACGAGCAGTACTTC

j_call: TRBJ2-1
d_call: .
clone_size: .
v_call: TRBV20-1
cdr3_aa: CSARVASSYNEQFF
cdr3_nt: TGCAGTGCTAGAGTCGCCAGCTCCTACAATGAGCAGTTCTTC

j_call: TRBJ2-1
d_call: .
clone_size: .
v_call: TRBV20-1
cdr3_aa: CSARDLTGDASSYNEQFF
cdr3_nt: TGCAGTGCTAGAGATTTGACAGGCGATGCAAGCTCCTACAATGAGCAGTTCTTC

j_call: TRBJ1-2
d_call: TRBD1
clone_size: .
v_call: TRBV13
cdr3_aa: CASSPGRRGQNYGYTF
cdr3_nt: TGTGCCAGCAGCCCCGGCCGTAGGGGGCAGAACTATGGCTACACCTTC

j_call: TRBJ2-2
d_call: TRBD1
clone_size: .
v_call: TRBV11-1
cdr3_aa: CASRTTGGGHLFF
cdr3_nt: TGTGCCAGCAGGACGACAGGGGGCGGGCATCTGTTTTTT

j_call: TRBJ2-5
d_call: TRBD1
clone_size: few
v_call: TRBV20-1
cdr3_aa: CSATHRGQGTETQYF
cdr3_nt: TGCAGTGCTACCCACAGGGGACAGGGCACAGAGACCCAGTACTTC

j_call: TRBJ1-5
d_call: .
clone_size: .
v_call: TRBV5-6
cdr3_aa: CASSLRGLLGQPQHF
cdr3_nt: TGTGCCAGCAGCTTGAGAGGCCTTTTGGGTCAGCCCCAGCATTTT

j_call: TRBJ2-7
d_call: TRBD2
clone_size: few
v_call: TRBV6-5
cdr3_aa: CASSYSGAGLAGTYEQYF
cdr3_nt: TGTGCCAGCAGTTACTCGGGGGCTGGACTAGCGGGGACCTACGAGCAGTACTTC

j_call: TRBJ2-7
d_call: .
clone_size: few
v_call: TRBV7-9
cdr3_aa: CASSLGGIPSYEQYF
cdr3_nt: TGTGCCAGCAGCTTAGGCGGGATCCCCTCCTACGAGCAGTACTTC

j_call: TRBJ1-3
d_call: .
clone_size: few
v_call: TRBV7-2
cdr3_aa: CASSLALANSGNTIYF
cdr3_nt: TGTGCCAGCAGCTTAGCCTTGGCTAACTCTGGAAACACCATATATTTT

j_call: TRBJ1-2
d_call: .
clone_size: few
v_call: TRBV20-1
cdr3_aa: CSARRGSNYGYTF
cdr3_nt: TGCAGTGCTCGGAGGGGGTCTAACTATGGCTACACCTTC

j_call: TRBJ1-2
d_call: .
clone_size: few
v_call: TRBV11-3
cdr3_aa: CASSSHGHRTDYGYTF
cdr3_nt: TGTGCCAGCAGCTCCCATGGACACCGAACGGACTATGGCTACACCTTC

j_call: TRBJ1-1
d_call: .
clone_size: few
v_call: TRBV6-2/TRBV6-3
cdr3_aa: CASSSSGRGWRTEAFF
cdr3_nt: TGTGCCAGCAGTTCCTCGGGCAGGGGCTGGCGGACTGAAGCTTTCTTT

j_call: TRBJ2-2
d_call: .
clone_size: few
v_call: TRBV19
cdr3_aa: CASLGGVSLGELFF
cdr3_nt: TGTGCCTCCCTAGGGGGGGTCTCACTCGGGGAGCTGTTTTTT

j_call: TRBJ2-3
d_call: TRBD2
clone_size: .
v_call: TRBV7-2
cdr3_aa: CASSLLWGSGKNTDTQYF
cdr3_nt: TGTGCCAGCAGCTTATTGTGGGGTAGCGGGAAAAACACAGATACGCAGTATTTT

j_call: TRBJ1-1
d_call: .
clone_size: few
v_call: TRBV7-6
cdr3_aa: CASSSRVGTEAFF
cdr3_nt: TGTGCCAGCAGCTCCCGAGTGGGCACTGAAGCTTTCTTT

j_call: TRBJ2-1
d_call: .
clone_size: .
v_call: TRBV4-2
cdr3_aa: CASSQEMGAYNEQFF
cdr3_nt: TGTGCCAGCAGCCAAGAAATGGGGGCCTACAATGAGCAGTTCTTC

j_call: TRBJ2-1
d_call: .
clone_size: .
v_call: TRBV9
cdr3_aa: CASQSSYNEQFF
cdr3_nt: TGTGCCAGCCAGAGCTCCTACAATGAGCAGTTCTTC

j_call: TRBJ2-7
d_call: .
clone_size: .
v_call: TRBV7-2
cdr3_aa: CASSPGPSPTYEQYF
cdr3_nt: TGTGCCAGCAGCCCGGGCCCTAGTCCGACCTACGAGCAGTACTTC

j_call: TRBJ2-3
d_call: .
clone_size: few
v_call: TRBV7-9
cdr3_aa: CASSLDLQSKDTQYF
cdr3_nt: TGTGCCAGCAGCTTAGACCTACAGTCGAAAGATACGCAGTATTTT